Each of the 25 T cell receptor beta chains below was sequenced from the same sample in a study of post-analysis software for immune sequencing data. Overall study results and limits: There were a few TRBV segments more frequent in patients than controls, and TRBV5-6, TRBV5-1 and TRBV20-1 were among them.

The authors incorporated unique molecular identifiers into the TCR beta cDNA libraries. TCRdb fed the PCR reads into MiXCR, producing one record per CDR3 protein. The table lists hundreds of thousands of distinct CDR3 sequences, 25% to 30% of them singletons, with roughly 0.54% in the top ten. These TCRs' antigens remain unknown. Specimen: blood. These receptors were collected from a girl aged 10 to 17 with multiple sclerosis.

This chain joins TRBV20-1 and TRBJ2-7, with 10 positions matching TRBD2. The CDR3 runs to 17 residues. The V segment lost 5 bases and the J segment 3 bases; nucleotides outside the gene matches: 16. Germline lookup yields CDR1 DFQATT and CDR2 SNEGSKA (reference sequence). CDR3 loop: CSAPLRQREGPVYEQYF. The CDR3 DNA sequence: TGCAGTGCTCCTCTTCGTCAGCGGGAGGGCCCCGTCTACGAGCAGTACTTC.

This clonotype has more than one count but fewer than ten. Here the CDR3 reads CSARDYQQVGGYTF. Written as DNA, the CDR3 is TGCAGTGCTAGAGATTATCAGCAGGTCGGAGGCTACACCTTC. The chain carries TRBV20-1 and TRBJ1-2; D gene unclear. Deletions cut 0 bases from V and 8 bases from J, with 16 bases between. The CDR3 contains 14 residues. Germline assignment: CDR1 DFQATT and CDR2 SNEGSKA (reference sequence).

The CDR3 reads CASSQVGAGGSNTEAFF. In DNA form, the CDR3 reads TGCGCCAGCAGCCAAGTCGGGGCAGGGGGCTCAAACACTGAAGCTTTCTTT. The chain has TRBV4-1 and TRBJ1-1; TRBD1 agrees at 8 bases. V lost 1 base to trimming and J lost 2 bases; unmatched junction nucleotides: 9. Looked up from germline, CDR1 is MGHRA and CDR2 is YSYEKL. The CDR3 is 17 residues long.

V gene TRBV7-9 combines with J gene TRBJ2-3, with D possibly TRBD2 on 5 matching bases. The CDR3 sequence is 15 residues long. The V and J ends lost 5 bases and 3 bases respectively, with 15 bases between them. Germline-derived CDR1 and CDR2 are SEHNR and FQNEAQ (reference sequence). The CDR3 bases are TGTGCCAGCAGCCCTGGACTCGGTTTTACAGATACGCAGTATTTT. It yields the protein CASSPGLGFTDTQYF.

The rearrangement uses TRBV12-3 or TRBV12-4 and TRBJ2-7; D gene ambiguous. V lost 6 bases to trimming and J lost 3 bases, with 9 bases between them. The CDR3 extends over 12 amino acids. CDR3 sequence (DNA): TGTGCCAGCAGCTTTTCCAACTACGAGCAGTACTTC. Amino acid sequence: CASSFSNYEQYF.

The chain combines TRBV7-2 with TRBJ2-7, with TRBD1 matching over 9 bases. The V gene end was trimmed by 5 bases and the J gene end by 5 bases; junction bases not matched to a gene: 7. The length of the CDR3 is 14 residues. Germline V gene sequence: CDR1 SGHTA, CDR2 FQGNSA. The CDR3 nucleotides read TGTGCCAGCAGCCCGGACAGGGGAGGCCACGAGCAGTACTTC. It codes for CASSPDRGGHEQYF. Complete variable domain (other parts from reference TRBV7-2 and TRBJ2-7): GAGVSQSPSNKVTEKGKDVELRCDPISGHTALYWYRQSLGQGLEFLIYFQGNSAPDKSGLPSDRFSAERTGGSVSTLTIQRTQQEDSAVYLCASSPDRGGHEQYFGPGTRLTVT.

V is TRBV18 and J is TRBJ1-4; the D is unclear. CDR3 length equals 12 residues. V dropped 6 bases and J dropped 4 bases, with 6 bases sitting between them. Germline V CDR1 and CDR2: KGHSH, LQKENI. CDR3 sequence (DNA): TGTGCCAGCTCTGGAAATAATGAAAAACTGTTTTTT. Translated: CASSGNNEKLFF.

This clonotype occurred a few times. J is TRBJ1-1 and V is TRBV6-6; TRBD1 aligns across 8 bases. V lost 6 bases to trimming and J lost 11 bases; unmatched junction nucleotides: 14. CDR3 length: 14 residues. CDR1 is MNHNY and CDR2 is SVGAGI in the germline V gene (reference sequence). The CDR3 loop reads CASRILQGGIDAFF. The CDR3 DNA reads as TGTGCCAGCAGGATCTTACAGGGGGGCATTGATGCTTTCTTT.

Points on this clonotype: A much larger clone is a single base away; this may be a read error. The chain links TRBV6-5 to TRBJ2-4; either TRBD1 or TRBD2 may fit D (5 bases each). The J call is in doubt because the DNA end fits TRBJ2-7 better. The CDR3 is 16 residues long. CDR1 and CDR2 (germline): MNHEY, SVGAGI. The CDR3 loop is CASSPYVGVSCGEQYF. The CDR3 bases are TGTGCCAGCAGCCCTTATGTGGGGGTTAGCTGCGGCGAGCAGTACTTC.

This clonotype appeared a few times. This chain uses TRBV6-1 with TRBJ2-7; D gene ambiguous. From germline, CDR1 is MNHNS and CDR2 SASEGT. The CDR3 consists of 14 residues. V lost 7 bases to trimming and J lost 0 bases, with 13 bases between them. The CDR3 region has the DNA TGTGCCAGCAACACACGTGGATTCTCCTACGAGCAGTACTTC. Protein sequence: CASNTRGFSYEQYF.

This clonotype was observed a few times. The CDR3 reads CASSQVEGDVYNEQFF. The DNA of the CDR3 is TGCGCCAGCAGCCAAGTGGAAGGGGACGTTTACAATGAGCAGTTCTTC. This chain uses TRBV4-1 with TRBJ2-1; either TRBD1 or TRBD2 may supply D (5 bases each). V was trimmed by 1 base and J by 4 bases, leaving 14 bases between them. The CDR3 runs 16 residues. Germline-derived CDR1 and CDR2 are MGHRA and YSYEKL.

This sequence joins TRBV7-2 and TRBJ1-4; 7 nucleotides agree with TRBD1. Germline V CDR1 and CDR2: SGHTA, FQGNSA. Trimming removed 4 bases from V and 8 bases from J; junction bases left unmatched: 7. The CDR3 has 14 amino acids. The CDR3 DNA sequence: TGTGCCAGCAGCTGGACAGGTTTGCACGAAAAACTGTTTTTT. Its translation: CASSWTGLHEKLFF.

This clonotype has just a few counts. The chain has TRBV5-1 and TRBJ1-1; D may be TRBD1 (5 bases). V was shortened by 6 bases and J by 3 bases, with 15 bases between the two germline ends. Germline CDR1 and CDR2: SGHRS and YFSETQ. The CDR3 is 14 residues long. The chain's CDR3 is CASTSTGGYTEAFF. The CDR3 nucleotides are TGCGCCAGCACCTCGACGGGGGGGTACACTGAAGCTTTCTTT.

The chain is built from TRBV7-9 and TRBJ2-1; tentatively, D is TRBD2 (6 bases). CDR3 size: 14 residues. Germline CDR1 SEHNR, CDR2 FQNEAQ (reference sequence). Trimming removed 4 bases at V and 5 bases at J, with 12 bases between. The CDR3 sequence is CASSSPDYHNEQFF. CDR3 nucleotide sequence: TGTGCCAGCAGCTCCCCGGACTACCACAATGAGCAGTTCTTC.

This chain connects TRBV19 to TRBJ2-5; 7 nucleotides line up with TRBD2. The CDR3 has 14 residues. Looked up from germline, CDR1 is LNHDA and CDR2 is SQIVND (reference sequence). V lost 6 bases, J lost 5 bases, and 9 bases stayed unmatched. CDR3 loop: CASRERGVLETQYF. In DNA form, the CDR3 reads TGTGCCAGTAGAGAACGGGGGGTACTCGAGACCCAGTACTTC.

In this sample, this clonotype turned up a few times. This rearrangement joins TRBV12-3 or TRBV12-4 to TRBJ2-1; no definite D call. Between the trimmed V and J ends, which lost 5 bases and 4 bases, there was a span of 9 bases. The CDR3 consists of 13 residues. The CDR3 is CASSILNYNEQFF. For the CDR3, the DNA is TGTGCCAGCAGTATCCTTAATTACAATGAGCAGTTCTTC.

The chain employs TRBV15 and TRBJ2-1; D ambiguous. The CDR3 covers 11 residues. Germline assignment: CDR1 LNHNV and CDR2 YYDKDF (reference sequence). Trimming shortened V by 5 bases and J by 4 bases, and 3 bases separated the two germline ends. The CDR3 region is CATSGYNEQFF. DNA of the CDR3: TGTGCCACCAGCGGATACAATGAGCAGTTCTTC. Supplemented by reference TRBV15 and TRBJ2-1, the full variable domain reads DAMVIQNPRYQVTQFGKPVTLSCSQTLNHNVMYWYQQKSSQAPKLLFHYYDKDFNNEADTPDNFQSRRPNTSFCFLDIRSPGLGDTAMYLCATSGYNEQFFGPGTRLTVL.

This clonotype was counted a few times. V gene TRBV20-1 combines with J gene TRBJ1-1, with a possible D match to TRBD1 (6 bases). The ends were cut back, 0 bases at V and 4 bases at J, with 12 bases in the middle. This CDR3 contains 14 residues. In germline, CDR1 is DFQATT, CDR2 SNEGSKA (reference sequence). The CDR3, as DNA: TGCAGTGCTAGAGATCAACAGGGCGGCACTGAAGCTTTCTTT. Encoded protein: CSARDQQGGTEAFF.

This sequence joins TRBV6-5 and TRBJ2-3; 7 nucleotides align to TRBD1. The CDR3 runs to 14 residues. Germline CDR1 is MNHEY and CDR2 is SVGAGI. With V trimmed by 6 bases and J by 4 bases, 7 bases remained unmatched. Here the CDR3 reads CASRGRQGPDTQYF. The CDR3 DNA follows: TGTGCCAGCAGAGGAAGACAGGGCCCAGATACGCAGTATTTT.

This sequence joins TRBV7-2 and TRBJ2-1, with D perhaps TRBD2 (6 bases). CDR1 and CDR2 from the germline V gene are SGHTA and FQGNSA. The CDR3 extends over 16 amino acids. Trimming pared 2 bases from V and 1 base from J, leaving 12 bases between. Here the CDR3 reads CASSLYGGGSYNEQFF. The CDR3 DNA reads as TGTGCCAGCAGCTTATATGGGGGAGGATCCTACAATGAGCAGTTCTTC.

This clonotype came up a few times. The genes are TRBV4-1 and TRBJ2-1; 7 nucleotides agree with TRBD2. V lost 1 base, J lost 8 bases, and 8 bases stayed unmatched. The CDR3 runs 15 residues. CDR1 MGHRA and CDR2 YSYEKL come from the germline V gene. CDR3 region: CASSQVATSPYEQFF. The CDR3 coding sequence is TGCGCCAGCAGCCAAGTTGCGACTAGCCCATATGAGCAGTTCTTC.

The chain is built from TRBV29-1 and TRBJ2-1, with D tentatively TRBD1 or TRBD2 (6 bases each). The germline CDR1 and CDR2 sequences are SQVTM and ANQGSEA. The CDR3 is 14 residues long. The CDR3 is CGGRADYSYNEQFF. The CDR3 region has the DNA TGCGGGGGCCGGGCGGACTACTCCTACAATGAGCAGTTCTTC.

The chain employs TRBV7-8 and TRBJ2-7; TRBD1 matches at 7 bases. From germline, CDR1 is SGHVS and CDR2 FQNEAQ. The CDR3 runs to 14 residues. V gave up 5 bases and J gave up 3 bases; unmatched junction bases: 7. In nucleotides, the CDR3 is TGTGCCAGCAGCCTGGGACAGAATCACTACGAGCAGTACTTC. As protein: CASSLGQNHYEQYF.

The chain couples TRBV15 to TRBJ2-5; D gene unclear. The CDR3 extends over 16 amino acids. The V gene lost 0 bases and the J gene lost 1 base, with 12 bases spanning the gap. Per the germline V gene, CDR1 is LNHNV and CDR2 is YYDKDF (reference sequence). The CDR3 DNA reads TGTGCCACCAGCAGAGATAGGTTTGTGTCCCAAGAGACCCAGTACTTC. Translated: CATSRDRFVSQETQYF.

This clonotype has a handful of counts. One end of the junction is discordant with germline, which a read error may explain. J is TRBJ2-1 and V is TRBV4-3; the D is unclear. The CDR3 runs to 15 residues. Germline lookup yields CDR1 LGHNA and CDR2 YSLEER. The DNA of the CDR3 is TGCGCCAACAGCCGAACCCGGGCCCCCGTTTTGGAGCAGTTCTTC. Its translation: CANSRTRAPVLEQFF.